This TCR beta chain was sequenced during a study of blood T cell repertoires in COVID-19. Study details: The samples span acute and convalescent COVID-19 from the United States, Italy and Spain. Sources were T cells, B-cell-depleted T cells, or PBMCs; the material itself was cDNA or gDNA.

It was during active infection that Seattle patients were enrolled and then longitudinally followed. Original processing notes: Reference gene primer amplification yielded estimated nucleated cell counts. The repertoire was sequenced with immunoSEQ multiplex PCR; TCRdb's copy has only in-frame clones and lacks some. The V and J calls and clone size come from that table; D and trimming were worked out from the DNA. The sample lists some 400,000 clones, around 87% seen once, with about 2.3% in the top ten. The germline V and J ends were trimmed by 5 bases and 0 bases, with 24 bases remaining between them. CDR3 length equals 18 residues. Germline CDR1 SGHRS, CDR2 YFSETQ.

The TCR comes from a woman in her sixties with COVID-19, enrolled during active disease. The specimen sequenced was peripheral blood. This chain uses TRBV5-1 with TRBJ2-7, with D perhaps matching TRBD1 (5 bases). CDR3 in DNA: TGCGCCAGCAGTTTTGCCAGGCTGAACAGGTCCCGCTCCTACGAGCAGTACTTC. Its protein product is CASSFARLNRSRSYEQYF.